These 5 T cell receptor beta chains were sequenced from one sample in a study of T cells of healthy individuals. From the 5' RACE reads, TCRdb called clonotypes with MiXCR, one entry per CDR3 protein. This table has about 96,000 distinct CDR3 sequences, 17% appearing once. The receptors originated from a human donor in good health.

This clonotype was picked up a small number of times. The chain uses TRBV5-1 and TRBJ2-1; D not resolved. Germline loops: CDR1 SGHRS, CDR2 YFSETQ. V shed 0 bases and J shed 6 bases, with 7 bases lying between them. This CDR3 is built from 13 residues. DNA for the CDR3: TGCGCCAGCAGCTTGGACGGATCCAATGAGCAGTTCTTC. Translation gives CASSLDGSNEQFF.

This clonotype has just a few counts. J is TRBJ2-7 and V is TRBV20-1, with D perhaps matching TRBD1 (6 bases). The CDR3 is made up of 14 amino acids. V was cut by 2 bases and J by 3 bases, with 14 bases left in between. Looked up from germline, CDR1 is DFQATT and CDR2 is SNEGSKA (reference sequence). The CDR3, as DNA: TGCAGTGCTAGACCGGACAGTAGAAGCTACGAGCAGTACTTC. It encodes CSARPDSRSYEQYF.

V is TRBV4-3 and J is TRBJ1-2, with a weak D call TRBD1 (5 bases). Deletions cut 0 bases from V and 3 bases from J, with 20 bases between. CDR3 length: 18 amino acids. Germline CDR1 and CDR2: LGHNA and YSLEER. The CDR3 DNA is TGCGCCAGCAGCCAAGATCTCGGGGCAGATCCAATCTACTATGGCTACACCTTC. It codes for CASSQDLGADPIYYGYTF.

The chain carries TRBV28 and TRBJ2-5; the match to TRBD2 covers 10 bases. This CDR3 comprises 15 residues. Trimming cost V 5 bases and J 4 bases; bases outside gene matches: 7. Germline V gives CDR1 MDHEN, CDR2 SYDVKM. This chain's CDR3 is CASSLSSGSRETQYF. The CDR3 coding sequence is TGTGCCAGCAGTCTTTCTAGCGGGAGTCGAGAGACCCAGTACTTC.

J is TRBJ2-2 and V is TRBV6-5; D perhaps matches TRBD1 (6 bases). CDR1 and CDR2 from the germline V gene are MNHEY and SVGAGI. Trimming took 3 bases from V and 6 from J, leaving 26 bases between them. This CDR3 is built from 19 residues. CDR3 in amino acids: CASSYRPPDAGDFSGELFF. In DNA, the CDR3 is TGTGCCAGCAGTTATAGACCCCCTGACGCAGGGGATTTTTCCGGGGAGCTGTTTTTT.